This TCR beta chain is from a study of T-cell reconstitution after alpha-beta-depleted transplantation in children. Unique molecular identifiers were incorporated during preparation of the TCRbeta library. Each CDR3 protein is one row after TCRdb ran MiXCR on the PCR reads. Here the sample spans under 250,000 distinct CDR3 sequences, 20% to 30% being singletons. Germline V lookup: CDR1 LGHNA, CDR2 YNFKEQ. Germline trimming cut 3 bases from V and 11 bases from J; bases unmatched to any gene: 9. The CDR3 is 15 amino acids. This TCR came from a female patient aged 2-9 years who had a stem cell transplant for congenital amegakaryocytic thrombocytopenia, so the T cells may come from the graft donor. Source: PBMCs, mostly from graft donor cells, taken 360 days after TCRalphabeta/CD19-depleted stem cell transplant. V gene TRBV4-2 combines with J gene TRBJ2-6; 8 positions agree with TRBD1. The DNA of the CDR3 is TGTGCCAGCAGCCAGAGACAGGGGCCAGGGGACGTCCTGACTTTC. This encodes CASSQRQGPGDVLTF.